This T cell receptor (beta chain) appears in the sequencing data of a study of CD8+ T cells in alopecia areata. Trimming took off 3 bases at V and 9 bases at J, with 11 bases between the two ends. The CDR3 is made up of 11 amino acids. The germline CDR1 and CDR2 sequences are SQVTM and ANQGSEA. RNA extraction and reverse transcription yielded cDNA as sequencing template. Profiling relied on immunoSEQ multiplex PCR, and the TCRdb table lists in-frame clones only, not all of them. This sample yields approximately 150,000 clones, of which over 80% are seen a single time; less than 15% belongs to the top ten.

The sample was CD8+ T cells sorted from blood, taken at week 0. This sequence originates from a human donor with alopecia areata. This chain joins TRBV29-1 and TRBJ1-2; D is undetermined. CDR3 region: CSVDFGGSYTF. CDR3 bases: TGCAGCGTTGATTTCGGCGGTAGCTACACCTTC.